The rows below give T cell receptor beta chains drawn from one sample of a study of shared clonotypes between healthy human individuals. The assay was immunoSEQ multiplex PCR, and TCRdb's table has in-frame clones only and misses some. The table has fewer than 500,000 clones, about 75% seen once. Specimen: PBMCs. All receptors derive from a woman aged 40 to 50 in good health. Some clones in this sample may be carry-over from other donors' samples. Both conserved end residues are part of each CDR3. The order of the fields is J gene, clone size, V gene, D gene, CDR3 protein, CDR3 DNA. D genes are given only for firm matches. Size values are once, few and many counts, or a class for expanded clones, and some rows have none.

j_gene: TRBJ2-1
abundance: .
v_gene: TRBV4-3
d_gene: TRBD1
CDR3aa: CASSQAGTDNEQFF
CDR3nt: TGCGCCAGCAGCCAGGCCGGGACAGACAATGAGCAGTTCTTC

j_gene: TRBJ2-2
abundance: .
v_gene: TRBV2
d_gene: .
CDR3aa: CASREGPLNTGELFF
CDR3nt: TGTGCCAGCAGGGAAGGACCGCTGAACACCGGGGAGCTGTTTTTT

j_gene: TRBJ2-3
abundance: .
v_gene: TRBV5-1
d_gene: TRBD1
CDR3aa: CASSSSGGSDTQYF
CDR3nt: TGCGCCAGCAGTTCGTCAGGGGGCTCAGATACGCAGTATTTT

j_gene: TRBJ2-7
abundance: .
v_gene: TRBV2
d_gene: TRBD1
CDR3aa: CASSEEFADREYF
CDR3nt: TGTGCCAGCAGTGAAGAATTTGCTGACAGGGAGTACTTC

j_gene: TRBJ1-3
abundance: .
v_gene: TRBV30
d_gene: .
CDR3aa: CAWSVINTIYF
CDR3nt: TGTGCCTGGAGTGTAATAAACACCATATATTTT

j_gene: TRBJ2-1
abundance: .
v_gene: TRBV6-1
d_gene: TRBD1
CDR3aa: CASRHTGTAYNEQFF
CDR3nt: TGTGCCAGCAGACACACCGGGACAGCCTACAATGAGCAGTTCTTC

j_gene: TRBJ1-1
abundance: few
v_gene: TRBV5-6
d_gene: .
CDR3aa: CASSLGPDMNTEAFF
CDR3nt: TGTGCCAGCAGCTTGGGTCCGGACATGAACACTGAAGCTTTCTTT

j_gene: TRBJ2-5
abundance: few
v_gene: TRBV6-1
d_gene: .
CDR3aa: CASSEQPSRRETQYF
CDR3nt: TGTGCCAGCAGTGAACAGCCGTCCCGGCGAGAGACCCAGTACTTC

j_gene: TRBJ1-1
abundance: .
v_gene: TRBV7-8
d_gene: .
CDR3aa: CASSLDPVNTEAFF
CDR3nt: TGTGCCAGCAGCTTAGATCCAGTTAACACTGAAGCTTTCTTT

j_gene: TRBJ2-3
abundance: once
v_gene: TRBV11-2
d_gene: .
CDR3aa: CASSPSLPTTDTQYF
CDR3nt: TGTGCCAGCAGCCCTAGCCTCCCGACCACAGATACGCAGTATTTT

j_gene: TRBJ2-7
abundance: .
v_gene: TRBV4-1
d_gene: TRBD1
CDR3aa: CASSLRTGTFDEQYF
CDR3nt: TGCGCCAGCAGCCTCAGGACAGGGACTTTCGACGAGCAGTACTTC

j_gene: TRBJ2-1
abundance: .
v_gene: TRBV7-3
d_gene: TRBD2
CDR3aa: CASSLTASGPYNEQFF
CDR3nt: TGTGCCAGCAGCTTAACGGCTAGCGGGCCCTACAATGAGCAGTTCTTC

j_gene: TRBJ2-3
abundance: .
v_gene: TRBV27
d_gene: TRBD1
CDR3aa: CASSRTGWADTQYF
CDR3nt: TGTGCCAGCAGTAGGACAGGGTGGGCAGATACGCAGTATTTT

j_gene: TRBJ2-4
abundance: .
v_gene: TRBV2
d_gene: .
CDR3aa: CASSKGQGQPKNIQYF
CDR3nt: TGTGCCAGCAGCAAGGGGCAGGGGCAACCGAAAAACATTCAGTACTTC

j_gene: TRBJ2-7
abundance: .
v_gene: TRBV28
d_gene: TRBD2
CDR3aa: CASSLYLAGVGEQYF
CDR3nt: TGTGCCAGCAGTTTATACCTAGCGGGAGTGGGCGAGCAGTACTTC

j_gene: TRBJ1-4
abundance: .
v_gene: TRBV28
d_gene: TRBD1
CDR3aa: CASILDRGTTNEKLFF
CDR3nt: TGTGCCAGTATTCTAGACAGGGGAACAACTAATGAAAAACTGTTTTTT

j_gene: TRBJ2-4
abundance: .
v_gene: TRBV11-2
d_gene: TRBD1
CDR3aa: CASSLVWTGKNIQYF
CDR3nt: TGTGCCAGCAGCTTAGTTTGGACAGGGAAAAATATTCAGTACTTC

j_gene: TRBJ2-1
abundance: .
v_gene: TRBV5-4
d_gene: TRBD2
CDR3aa: CASSISSSGAFSYNEQFF
CDR3nt: TGTGCCAGCAGCATAAGCTCTAGCGGGGCGTTCTCCTACAATGAGCAGTTCTTC

j_gene: TRBJ2-3
abundance: once
v_gene: TRBV5-1
d_gene: TRBD2
CDR3aa: CASSPGTSGFTDTQYF
CDR3nt: TGCGCCAGCAGCCCCGGGACTAGCGGCTTCACAGATACGCAGTATTTT

j_gene: TRBJ1-3
abundance: .
v_gene: TRBV27
d_gene: TRBD1
CDR3aa: CASSLNRGNTIYF
CDR3nt: TGTGCCAGCAGTTTAAACAGGGGGAACACCATATATTTT

j_gene: TRBJ2-3
abundance: .
v_gene: TRBV5-1
d_gene: TRBD2
CDR3aa: CASSLGPSGSTDTQYF
CDR3nt: TGCGCCAGCAGCCTGGGGCCTAGCGGGAGCACAGATACGCAGTATTTT

j_gene: TRBJ1-2
abundance: once
v_gene: TRBV21-1
d_gene: .
CDR3aa: CASRTGCSYGYTF
CDR3nt: TGTGCCAGCCGGACAGGGTGTAGCTATGGCTACACCTTC

j_gene: TRBJ1-5
abundance: many
v_gene: TRBV6-5
d_gene: .
CDR3aa: CASRHLSVSNQPQHF
CDR3nt: TGTGCCAGCAGACATCTCAGCGTCAGCAATCAGCCCCAGCATTTT

j_gene: TRBJ2-5
abundance: .
v_gene: TRBV5-6
d_gene: TRBD2
CDR3aa: CASSLGPGGTQYF
CDR3nt: TGTGCCAGCAGCTTGGGGCCGGGGGGGACCCAGTACTTC

j_gene: TRBJ1-1
abundance: .
v_gene: TRBV7-9
d_gene: .
CDR3aa: CASSSRAGTPEAFF
CDR3nt: TGTGCCAGCAGCTCCCGGGCGGGCACCCCTGAAGCTTTCTTT

j_gene: TRBJ2-2
abundance: few
v_gene: TRBV6-1
d_gene: TRBD1
CDR3aa: CASTRTGYTGELFF
CDR3nt: TGTGCCAGCACCAGGACAGGCTACACCGGGGAGCTGTTTTTT

j_gene: TRBJ2-2
abundance: .
v_gene: TRBV19
d_gene: .
CDR3aa: CASTRTTNRGTGELFF
CDR3nt: TGTGCCAGTACCCGGACTACCAATCGGGGCACCGGGGAGCTGTTTTTT

j_gene: TRBJ2-2
abundance: .
v_gene: TRBV18
d_gene: .
CDR3aa: CASSPPSLGGELFF
CDR3nt: TGTGCCAGCTCACCACCGAGCCTGGGCGGGGAGCTGTTTTTT

j_gene: TRBJ2-1
abundance: .
v_gene: TRBV19
d_gene: .
CDR3aa: CASSRGDDYNEQFF
CDR3nt: TGTGCCAGTAGTAGGGGGGACGACTACAATGAGCAGTTCTTC

j_gene: TRBJ1-1
abundance: once
v_gene: TRBV19
d_gene: TRBD1
CDR3aa: CASSSGQGRGDTEAFF
CDR3nt: TGTGCCAGTAGTTCAGGACAGGGCAGAGGGGACACTGAAGCTTTCTTT

j_gene: TRBJ2-2
abundance: .
v_gene: TRBV5-4
d_gene: .
CDR3aa: CASSLDPGGTGELFF
CDR3nt: TGTGCCAGCAGCTTGGACCCCGGGGGCACCGGGGAGCTGTTTTTT